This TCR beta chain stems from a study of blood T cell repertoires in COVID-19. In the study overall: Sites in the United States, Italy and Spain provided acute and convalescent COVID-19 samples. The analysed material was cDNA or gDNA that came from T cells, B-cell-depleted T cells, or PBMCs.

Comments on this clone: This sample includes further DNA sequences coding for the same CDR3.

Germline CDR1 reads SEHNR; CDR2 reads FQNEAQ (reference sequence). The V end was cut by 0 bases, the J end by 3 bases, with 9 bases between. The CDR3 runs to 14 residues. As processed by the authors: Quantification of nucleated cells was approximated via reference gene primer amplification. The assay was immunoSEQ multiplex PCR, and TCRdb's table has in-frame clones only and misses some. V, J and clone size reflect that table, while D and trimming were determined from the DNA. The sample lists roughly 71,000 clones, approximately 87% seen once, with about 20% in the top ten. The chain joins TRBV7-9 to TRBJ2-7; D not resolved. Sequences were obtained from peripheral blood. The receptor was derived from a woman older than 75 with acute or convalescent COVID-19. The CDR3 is CASSLAGNFYEQYF. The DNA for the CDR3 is TGTGCCAGCAGCTTAGCGGGCAACTTCTACGAGCAGTACTTC.